The sequence of this TCR beta chain was determined in a study of blood T cell repertoires in COVID-19. Study as a whole: PBMCs, B-cell-depleted T cells, or T cells were the source of the cDNA or gDNA that made up the material.

Measured with immunoSEQ multiplex PCR; TCRdb has only the in-frame clones, and not every one. The data hold 100,000 or so clones, with roughly 84% observed a single time. V trimming: 1 base; J trimming: 9 bases; junction bases outside the gene matches: 6. Germline V CDR1 and CDR2: SGHVS, FNYEAQ. The CDR3 spans 14 residues. The genes are TRBV7-6 and TRBJ2-1; 7 bases map to TRBD2. The source is a man aged 65 to 79 with active or convalescent COVID-19. The sample comprised peripheral blood. The CDR3 sequence: CASSLGRGLAEQFF. In nucleotides, the CDR3 is TGTGCCAGCAGCTTAGGGCGGGGGTTGGCTGAGCAGTTCTTC.